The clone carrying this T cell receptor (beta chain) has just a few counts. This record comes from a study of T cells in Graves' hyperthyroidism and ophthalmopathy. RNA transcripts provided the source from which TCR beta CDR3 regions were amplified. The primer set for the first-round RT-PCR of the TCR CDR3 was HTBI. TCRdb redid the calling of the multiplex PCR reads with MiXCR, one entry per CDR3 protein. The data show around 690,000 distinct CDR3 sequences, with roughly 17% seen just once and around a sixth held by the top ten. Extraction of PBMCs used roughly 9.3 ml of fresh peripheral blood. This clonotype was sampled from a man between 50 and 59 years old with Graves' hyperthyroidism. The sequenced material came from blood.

The DNA of the CDR3 is TGTGCCAGCAGCTTAATGAGTAGGAGTGCGTCGGATACGCAGTATTTT. Its protein product is CASSLMSRSASDTQYF. The V and J genes are TRBV7-3 and TRBJ2-3; D is undetermined. V lost 1 base and J 6 bases, leaving 17 bases between the germline ends. Germline assignment: CDR1 SGHTA and CDR2 FQGTGA. This CDR3 comprises 16 residues.